This T cell receptor beta chain was sequenced during a study of cytomegalovirus exposure and HLA in healthy donors. Regarding the study as a whole: Under in vitro conditions, three CMV-associated chains were confirmed as specific for CMV antigens.

This PCR relied on a set of 60 Vbeta primers and 13 Jbeta primers. TCRdb keeps only in-frame clones here, not all; method: immunoSEQ multiplex PCR. The data show roughly 190,000 clones, 60% to 85% seen once. Germline CDR1 reads SGDLS; CDR2 reads YYNGEE. V gave up 0 bases and J gave up 4 bases, with 12 bases separating them. The CDR3 loop spans 15 amino acids. This clone was counted only a few times. Its antigen is not known. This chain uses TRBV9 with TRBJ2-3; D is unclear. This clonotype was obtained from a girl aged 5 to 17 in good health and CMV-seropositive. Specimen: PBMCs. The CDR3 loop is CASSVGLGRSDTQYF. The CDR3 nucleotides are TGTGCCAGCAGCGTAGGTCTGGGCAGATCAGATACGCAGTATTTT.